This TCR beta chain was obtained from a study of cytomegalovirus exposure and HLA in healthy donors. Overall study findings and caveats: In a later analysis, productive TCRs from donors in an Asian-associated ancestry cluster reportedly carried fewer N-insertions than the cohort mean. Upon later analysis, HLA-associated TCR beta chains proved more clonally expanded than other, equally common chains.

CDR1 KGHSH and CDR2 LQKENI come from the germline V gene. There are 16 residues in the CDR3. With 3 bases removed from V and 0 bases from J, the gap between germline ends came to 13 bases. On this clone: Its antigen is still unknown.

In the PCR, 60 Vbeta and 13 Jbeta primers were used. Only in-frame clones appear in the TCRdb table, and some are missing; sequencing was by immunoSEQ multiplex PCR. The sample lists 85,000 to 100,000 clones, approximately 63% seen once, with roughly 6% in the top ten. The chain uses TRBV18 and TRBJ2-3, with D possibly matching TRBD1 (5 bases). This sequence originates from a woman aged 25 to 39 in good health and CMV-seronegative. The specimen was PBMCs. The CDR3 protein is CASSPRQGGSTDTQYF. As DNA, the CDR3 is TGTGCCAGCTCACCCCGGCAGGGCGGTAGCACAGATACGCAGTATTTT.